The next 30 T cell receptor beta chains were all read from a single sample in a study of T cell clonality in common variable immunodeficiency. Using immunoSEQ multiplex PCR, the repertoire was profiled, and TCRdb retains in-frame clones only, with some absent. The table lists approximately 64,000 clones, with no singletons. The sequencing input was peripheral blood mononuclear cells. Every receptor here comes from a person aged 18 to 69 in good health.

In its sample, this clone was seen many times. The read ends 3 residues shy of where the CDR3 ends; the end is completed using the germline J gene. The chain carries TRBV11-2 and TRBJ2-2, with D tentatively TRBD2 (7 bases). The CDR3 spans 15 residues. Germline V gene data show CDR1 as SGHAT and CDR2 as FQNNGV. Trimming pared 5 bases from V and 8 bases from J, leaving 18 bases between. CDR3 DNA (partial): TGTGCCAGCAGCCTCTCGGGGGGCGTTTCGGGGGAG. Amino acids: CASSLSGGVSGE. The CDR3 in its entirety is CASSLSGGVSGELFF.

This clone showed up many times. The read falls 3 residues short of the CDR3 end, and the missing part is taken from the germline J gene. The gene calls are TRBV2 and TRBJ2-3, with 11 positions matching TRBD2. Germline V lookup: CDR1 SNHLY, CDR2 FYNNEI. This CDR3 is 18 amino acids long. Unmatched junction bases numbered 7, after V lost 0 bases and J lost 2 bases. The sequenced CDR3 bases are TGTGCCAGCAGTGAAGCTAGCGGGGGGGCCTTCGACACAGATACG. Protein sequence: CASSEASGGAFDTDT. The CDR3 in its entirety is CASSEASGGAFDTDTQYF.

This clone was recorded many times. CDR3 loop: CASSGGQNYGYTF. CDR3 bases read: TGCGCCAGCAGCGGGGGACAGAACTATGGC. The J gene is TRBJ1-2, the V gene TRBV5-1; 7 bases are shared with TRBD1. The observed sequence ends 3 residues before the CDR3 terminus, with the missing tail filled in from the germline J gene. From germline, CDR1 is SGHRS and CDR2 YFSETQ. This CDR3 spans 13 amino acids. V was pared by 4 bases and J by 2 bases, with 2 bases of the junction left unmatched.

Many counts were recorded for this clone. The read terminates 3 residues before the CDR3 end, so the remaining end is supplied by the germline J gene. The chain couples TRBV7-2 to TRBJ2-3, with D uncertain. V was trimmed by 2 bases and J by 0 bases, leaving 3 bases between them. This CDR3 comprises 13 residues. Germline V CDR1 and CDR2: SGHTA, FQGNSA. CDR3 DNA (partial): TGTGCCAGCAGCTTATCTAGCACAGATACG. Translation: CASSLSSTDT. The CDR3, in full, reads CASSLSSTDTQYF.

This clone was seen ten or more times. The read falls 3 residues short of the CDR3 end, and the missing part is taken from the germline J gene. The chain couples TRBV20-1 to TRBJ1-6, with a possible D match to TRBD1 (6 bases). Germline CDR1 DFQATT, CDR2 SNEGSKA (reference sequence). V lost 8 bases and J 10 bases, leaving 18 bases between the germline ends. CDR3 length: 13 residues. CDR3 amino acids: CSPYRETGSPLHF. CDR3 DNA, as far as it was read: TGCAGTCCTTACAGGGAAACGGGGTCACCC.

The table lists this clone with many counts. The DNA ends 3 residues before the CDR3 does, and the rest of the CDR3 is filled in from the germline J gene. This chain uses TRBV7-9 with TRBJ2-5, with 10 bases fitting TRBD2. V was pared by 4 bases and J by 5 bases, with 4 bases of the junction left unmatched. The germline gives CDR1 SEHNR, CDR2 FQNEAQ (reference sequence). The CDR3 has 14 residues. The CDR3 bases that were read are TGTGCCAGCAGCTCATGGGGACTAGCGGAGACC. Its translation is CASSSWGLAET. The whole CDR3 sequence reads CASSSWGLAETQYF.

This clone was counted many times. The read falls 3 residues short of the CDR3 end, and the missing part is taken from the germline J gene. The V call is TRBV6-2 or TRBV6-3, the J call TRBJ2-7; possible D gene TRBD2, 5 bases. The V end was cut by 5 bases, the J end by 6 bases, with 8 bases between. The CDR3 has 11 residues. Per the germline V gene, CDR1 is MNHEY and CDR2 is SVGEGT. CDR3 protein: CASSRGPEQYF. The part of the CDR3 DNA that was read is TGTGCCAGCAGTAGAGGGCCCGAG.

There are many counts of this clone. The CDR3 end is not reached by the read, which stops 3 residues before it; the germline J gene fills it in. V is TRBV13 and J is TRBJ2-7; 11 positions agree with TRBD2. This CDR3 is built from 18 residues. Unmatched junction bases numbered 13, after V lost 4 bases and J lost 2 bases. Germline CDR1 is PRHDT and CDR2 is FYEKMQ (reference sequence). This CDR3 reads CASSSLLAGVAKPYEQYF. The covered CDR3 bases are TGTGCCAGCAGCTCCTTACTAGCGGGGGTTGCCAAACCCTACGAG.

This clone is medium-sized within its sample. CDR3 DNA, as far as it was read: TGTGCCTTTACAGGGGGCTCAATCTCTGGGGCCAACGTC. Protein: CAFTGGSISGANV. The complete CDR3 sequence is CAFTGGSISGANVLTF. The rearrangement joins TRBV30 to TRBJ2-6; 9 bases map to TRBD1. The read terminates 3 residues before the CDR3 end, so the remaining end is supplied by the germline J gene. Germline trimming cut 7 bases from V and 0 bases from J; bases unmatched to any gene: 7. The CDR3 has 16 amino acids. Looked up from germline, CDR1 is GTSNPN and CDR2 is SVGIG (reference sequence).

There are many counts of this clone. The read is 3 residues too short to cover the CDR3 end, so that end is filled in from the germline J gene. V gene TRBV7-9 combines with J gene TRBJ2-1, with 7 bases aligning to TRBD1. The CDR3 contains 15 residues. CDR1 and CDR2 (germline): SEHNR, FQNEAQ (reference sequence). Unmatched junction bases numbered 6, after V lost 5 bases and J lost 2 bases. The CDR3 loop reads CASSTQGTAYNEQFF. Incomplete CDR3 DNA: TGTGCCAGCAGCACCCAGGGGACAGCCTACAATGAG.

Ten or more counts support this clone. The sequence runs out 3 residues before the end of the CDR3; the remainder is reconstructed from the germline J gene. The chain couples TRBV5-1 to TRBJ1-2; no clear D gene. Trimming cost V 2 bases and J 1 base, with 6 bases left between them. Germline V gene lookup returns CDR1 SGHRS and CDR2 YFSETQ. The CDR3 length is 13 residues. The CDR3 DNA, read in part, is TGCGCCAGCAGCTTCGACAATAACTATGGC. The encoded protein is CASSFDNNYG. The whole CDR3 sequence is CASSFDNNYGYTF.

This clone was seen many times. This CDR3 reads CASSPPIPTEHTGELFF. CDR3 DNA, as far as it was read: TGCGCCAGCAGCCCTCCTATTCCGACAGAGCACACCGGGGAG. V is TRBV5-1 and J is TRBJ2-2; D is possibly TRBD1 (5 bases). The CDR3 is cut off 3 residues early in the read; its end comes from the germline J gene. This CDR3 is built from 17 residues. V gave up 4 bases and J gave up 3 bases, with 19 bases separating them. Germline V gives CDR1 SGHRS, CDR2 YFSETQ.

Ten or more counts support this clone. The CDR3 is CASSLVGGDQPQHF. CDR3 bases read: TGCGCCAGCAGCTTGGTAGGGGGCGATCAGCCC. The chain has TRBV5-1 and TRBJ1-5, with 7 bases matching TRBD1. The CDR3 end lies 3 residues beyond the end of the read and is filled in from the germline J gene. This CDR3 contains 14 residues. Germline-derived CDR1 and CDR2 are SGHRS and YFSETQ. With V trimmed by 0 bases and J by 5 bases, 2 bases remained unmatched.

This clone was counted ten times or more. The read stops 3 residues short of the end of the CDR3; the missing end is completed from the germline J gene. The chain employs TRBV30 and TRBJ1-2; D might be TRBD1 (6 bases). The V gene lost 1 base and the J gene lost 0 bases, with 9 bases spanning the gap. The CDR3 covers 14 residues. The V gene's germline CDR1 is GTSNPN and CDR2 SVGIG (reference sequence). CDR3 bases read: TGTGCCTGGAGTGCCCCAGGGGCTAACTATGGC. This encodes CAWSAPGANYG. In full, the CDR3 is CAWSAPGANYGYTF.

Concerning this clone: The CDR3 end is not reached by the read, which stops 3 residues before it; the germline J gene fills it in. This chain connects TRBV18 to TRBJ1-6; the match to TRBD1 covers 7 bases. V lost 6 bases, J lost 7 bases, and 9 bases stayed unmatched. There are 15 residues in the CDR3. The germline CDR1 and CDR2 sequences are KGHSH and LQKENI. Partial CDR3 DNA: TGTGCCAGCTCGCACCCCGACAGGGACAATTCACCC. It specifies CASSHPDRDNSP. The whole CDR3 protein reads CASSHPDRDNSPLHF.

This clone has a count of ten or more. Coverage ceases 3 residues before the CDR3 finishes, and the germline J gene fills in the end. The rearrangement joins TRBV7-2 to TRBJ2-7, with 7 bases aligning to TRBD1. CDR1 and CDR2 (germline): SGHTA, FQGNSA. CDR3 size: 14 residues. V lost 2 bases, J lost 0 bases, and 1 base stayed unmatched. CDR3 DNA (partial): TGTGCCAGCAGCTTAAGGGACAGCTCCTACGAG. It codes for CASSLRDSSYE. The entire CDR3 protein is CASSLRDSSYEQYF. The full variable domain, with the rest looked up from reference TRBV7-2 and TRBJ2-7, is GAGVSQSPSNKVTEKGKDVELRCDPISGHTALYWYRQSLGQGLEFLIYFQGNSAPDKSGLPSDRFSAERTGGSVSTLTIQRTQQEDSAVYLCASSLRDSSYEQYFGPGTRLTVT.

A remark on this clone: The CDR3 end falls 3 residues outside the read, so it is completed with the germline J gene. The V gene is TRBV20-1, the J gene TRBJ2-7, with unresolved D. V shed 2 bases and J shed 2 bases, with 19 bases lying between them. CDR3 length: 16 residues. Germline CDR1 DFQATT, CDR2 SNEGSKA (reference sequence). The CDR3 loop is CSARPPHARDAYEQYF. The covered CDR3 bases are TGCAGTGCTAGACCCCCCCACGCGCGTGATGCCTACGAG.

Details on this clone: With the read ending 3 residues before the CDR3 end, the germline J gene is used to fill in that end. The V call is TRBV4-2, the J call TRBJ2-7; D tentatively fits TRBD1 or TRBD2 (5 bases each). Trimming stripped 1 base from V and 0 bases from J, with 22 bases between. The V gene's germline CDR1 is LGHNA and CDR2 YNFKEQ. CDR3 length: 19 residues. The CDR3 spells CASSQAAGFVFGSSYEQYF. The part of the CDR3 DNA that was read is TGTGCCAGCAGCCAAGCGGCAGGGTTTGTTTTTGGGAGCTCCTACGAG.

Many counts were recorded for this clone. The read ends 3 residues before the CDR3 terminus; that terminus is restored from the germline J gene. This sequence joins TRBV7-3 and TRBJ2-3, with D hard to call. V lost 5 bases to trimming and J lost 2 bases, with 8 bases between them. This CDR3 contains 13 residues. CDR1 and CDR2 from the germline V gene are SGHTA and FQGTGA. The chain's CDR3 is CASSQHTTDTQYF. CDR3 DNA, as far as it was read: TGTGCCAGCAGCCAACATACCACAGATACG.

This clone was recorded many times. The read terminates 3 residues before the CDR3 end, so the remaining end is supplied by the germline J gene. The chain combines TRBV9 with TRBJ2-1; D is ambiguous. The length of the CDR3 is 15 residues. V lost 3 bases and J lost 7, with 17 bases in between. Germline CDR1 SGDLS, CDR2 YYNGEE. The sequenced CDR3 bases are TGTGCCAGCAGCGGACTTGGTGTAGGTCCAAATGAG. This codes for CASSGLGVGPNE. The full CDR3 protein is CASSGLGVGPNEQFF.

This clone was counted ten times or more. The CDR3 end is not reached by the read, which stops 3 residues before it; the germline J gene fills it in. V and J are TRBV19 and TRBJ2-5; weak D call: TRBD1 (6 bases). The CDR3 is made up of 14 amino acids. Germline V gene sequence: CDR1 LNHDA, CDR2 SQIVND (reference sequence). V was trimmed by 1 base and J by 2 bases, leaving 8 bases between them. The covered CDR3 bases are TGTGCCAGTAGTATAGGAGGGGGACAAGAGACC. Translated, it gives CASSIGGGQET. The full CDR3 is CASSIGGGQETQYF.

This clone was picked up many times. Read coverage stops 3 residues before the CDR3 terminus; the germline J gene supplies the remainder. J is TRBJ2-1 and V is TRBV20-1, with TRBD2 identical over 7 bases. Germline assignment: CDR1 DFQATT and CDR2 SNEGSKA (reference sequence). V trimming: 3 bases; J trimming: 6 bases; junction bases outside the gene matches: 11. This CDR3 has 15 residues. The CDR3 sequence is CSARRPGLTINEQFF. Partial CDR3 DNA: TGCAGTGCTAGGCGTCCGGGACTAACCATCAATGAG.

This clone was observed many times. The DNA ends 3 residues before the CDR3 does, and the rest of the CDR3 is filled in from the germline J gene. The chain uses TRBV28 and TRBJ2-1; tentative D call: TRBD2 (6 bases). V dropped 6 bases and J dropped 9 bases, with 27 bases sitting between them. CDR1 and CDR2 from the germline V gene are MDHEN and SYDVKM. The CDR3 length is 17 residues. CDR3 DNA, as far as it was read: TGTGCCAGCAGCTCGATAAAGATGGGGACTTCTTCCGGTGAG. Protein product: CASSSIKMGTSSGE. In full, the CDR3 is CASSSIKMGTSSGEQFF.

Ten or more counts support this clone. The part of the CDR3 DNA that was read is TGTGCCAGCAGCCCGGGACAGGGTAACACTGAA. It codes for CASSPGQGNTE. The CDR3 reads in full as CASSPGQGNTEAFF. The V gene is TRBV5-8, the J gene TRBJ1-1; 9 bases are a match to TRBD1. The CDR3 end lies 3 residues beyond the end of the read and is filled in from the germline J gene. CDR3 length: 14 residues. Unmatched junction bases numbered 3, after V lost 4 bases and J lost 2 bases. The germline gives CDR1 SGHTS, CDR2 YDEGEE.

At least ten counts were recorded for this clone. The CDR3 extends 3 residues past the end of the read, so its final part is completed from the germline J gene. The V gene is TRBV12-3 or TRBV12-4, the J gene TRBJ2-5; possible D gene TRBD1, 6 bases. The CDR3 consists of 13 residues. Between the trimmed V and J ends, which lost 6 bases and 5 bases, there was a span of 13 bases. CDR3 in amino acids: CASRQGQGETQYF. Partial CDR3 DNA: TGTGCCAGCAGACAAGGGCAGGGGGAGACC.

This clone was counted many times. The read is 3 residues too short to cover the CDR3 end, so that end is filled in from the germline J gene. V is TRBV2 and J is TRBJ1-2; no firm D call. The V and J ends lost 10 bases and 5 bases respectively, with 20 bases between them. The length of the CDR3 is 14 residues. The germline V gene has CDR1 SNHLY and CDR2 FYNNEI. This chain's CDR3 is CATDSSEFTYGYTF. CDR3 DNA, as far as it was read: TGTGCCACCGACTCGTCGGAATTTACGTATGGC.

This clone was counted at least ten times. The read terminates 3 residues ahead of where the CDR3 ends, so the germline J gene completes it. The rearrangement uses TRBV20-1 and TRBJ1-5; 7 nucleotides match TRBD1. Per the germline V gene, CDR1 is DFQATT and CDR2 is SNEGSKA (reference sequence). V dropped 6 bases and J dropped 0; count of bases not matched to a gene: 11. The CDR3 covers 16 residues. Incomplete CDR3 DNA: TGCAGTGCCCCAAAGGGGGCATCGGATAGCAATCAGCCC. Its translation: CSAPKGASDSNQP. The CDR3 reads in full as CSAPKGASDSNQPQHF.

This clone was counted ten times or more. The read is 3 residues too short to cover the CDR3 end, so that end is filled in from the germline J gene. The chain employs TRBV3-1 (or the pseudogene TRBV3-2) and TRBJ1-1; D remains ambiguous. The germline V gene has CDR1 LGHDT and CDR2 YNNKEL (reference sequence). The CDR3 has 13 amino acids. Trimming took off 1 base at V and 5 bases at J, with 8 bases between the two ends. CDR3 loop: CASSQGVGTEAFF. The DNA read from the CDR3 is TGTGCCAGCAGCCAAGGGGTAGGGACTGAA.

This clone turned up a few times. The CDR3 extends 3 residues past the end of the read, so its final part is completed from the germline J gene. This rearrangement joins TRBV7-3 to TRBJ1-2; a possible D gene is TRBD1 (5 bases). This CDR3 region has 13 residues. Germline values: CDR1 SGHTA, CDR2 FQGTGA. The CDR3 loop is CASSLTPLGDYTF. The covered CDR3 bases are TGTGCCAGCAGCTTAACGCCCTTAGGGGAC.

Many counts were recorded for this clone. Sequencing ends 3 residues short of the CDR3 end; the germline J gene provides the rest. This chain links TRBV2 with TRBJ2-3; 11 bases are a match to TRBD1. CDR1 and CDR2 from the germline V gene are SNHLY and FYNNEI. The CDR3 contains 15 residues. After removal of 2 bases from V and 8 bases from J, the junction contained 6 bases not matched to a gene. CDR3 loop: CASSEMGQGVGTQYF. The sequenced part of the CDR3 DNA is TGTGCCAGCAGTGAAATGGGACAGGGGGTTGGTACG.